This is a list of T cell receptor beta chains from one sample in a study of blood T cell repertoires in COVID-19. The table came from immunoSEQ multiplex PCR; TCRdb's copy has only in-frame clones and leaves some out. Found here are about 29,000 clones, 82% of them singletons; the top ten hold about 2%. Sequencing input: peripheral blood. These receptors were collected from a man older than 75 with active or convalescent COVID-19. CDR3s include the opening cysteine and the closing phenylalanine or tryptophan. Fields, in order: V gene, clone size, D gene, J gene, CDR3 protein, CDR3 DNA. The D gene is left open where the match is weak. Clone size is given for some rows only: seen once, a few or many times, or a class if the clone is expanded.

>TRBV7-2|-|-|TRBJ2-2
CASSWGGVNTGELFF
TGTGCCAGCAGCTGGGGCGGGGTCAACACCGGGGAGCTGTTTTTT
>TRBV7-6|-|TRBD2|TRBJ2-1
CASSLAPPSRGGSYNEQFF
TGTGCCAGCAGCTTAGCGCCACCAAGTCGGGGGGGTTCCTACAATGAGCAGTTCTTC
>TRBV12-3/TRBV12-4|-|-|TRBJ2-4
CASSPLGDIQYF
TGTGCCAGCAGTCCCCTAGGGGACATTCAGTACTTC
>TRBV6-5|-|-|TRBJ1-1
CASRGLAEAFF
TGTGCCAGCAGGGGCCTCGCTGAAGCTTTCTTT
>TRBV6-6|-|-|TRBJ1-2
CASGTGQLNYGYTF
TGTGCCAGCGGAACTGGACAGCTCAACTATGGCTACACCTTC
>TRBV7-8|-|-|TRBJ1-2
CASSRGGLANYGYTF
TGTGCCAGCAGCCGAGGCGGGTTAGCTAACTATGGCTACACCTTC
>TRBV6-5|few|-|TRBJ2-7
CASSPRMGGTYEQYF
TGTGCCAGCAGTCCCCGGATGGGAGGAACCTACGAGCAGTACTTC
>TRBV6-5|-|TRBD1|TRBJ2-7
CASSRDRSSYEQYF
TGTGCCAGCAGTCGGGACAGGAGCTCCTACGAGCAGTACTTC
>TRBV3-1/TRBV3-2|-|-|TRBJ2-6
CASSPKPGLEESGANVLTF
TGTGCCAGCAGCCCTAAACCAGGACTGGAAGAGTCTGGGGCCAACGTCCTGACTTTC
>TRBV5-4|medium-sized|-|TRBJ2-3
CASSLEAGTDTQYF
TGTGCCAGCAGCTTGGAAGCGGGCACAGATACGCAGTATTTT
>TRBV7-2|once|TRBD2|TRBJ2-7
CASSLAGLAGGLSEQYF
TGTGCCAGCAGCTTAGCCGGACTAGCGGGAGGGCTCTCCGAGCAGTACTTC
>TRBV13|-|-|TRBJ2-5
CASSVRGTQETQYF
TGTGCCAGCAGCGTACGCGGGACCCAAGAGACCCAGTACTTC
>TRBV20-1|-|-|TRBJ2-1
CSAILRNEQFF
TGCAGTGCTATCTTGAGGAATGAGCAGTTCTTC
>TRBV7-9|few|TRBD1|TRBJ1-6
CASSQAGQGTAPLHF
TGTGCCAGCAGCCAAGCGGGACAGGGGACTGCACCCCTCCACTTT
>TRBV5-6|-|-|TRBJ1-6
CASSLGQKNSPLHF
TGTGCCAGCAGCTTGGGACAGAAAAATTCACCCCTCCACTTT
>TRBV6-2/TRBV6-3|-|-|TRBJ2-1
CASSDPGGADYNEQFF
TGTGCCAGCAGCGACCCTGGTGGGGCCGACTACAATGAGCAGTTCTTC
>TRBV25-1|-|TRBD2|TRBJ2-5
CASSETGTTQETQYF
TGTGCCAGCAGTGAGACCGGGACTACTCAAGAGACCCAGTACTTC
>TRBV6-1|-|-|TRBJ1-6
CASSEARGFHSPLHF
TGTGCCAGCAGTGAAGCGCGAGGGTTTCATTCACCCCTCCACTTT
>TRBV29-1|-|TRBD1|TRBJ1-2
CSVWDSIVYGYTF
TGCAGCGTTTGGGACAGCATAGTCTATGGCTACACCTTC
>TRBV3-1/TRBV3-2|-|-|TRBJ2-7
CASSQGRLSYEQYF
TGTGCCAGCAGCCAAGGCAGGCTGTCCTACGAGCAGTACTTC